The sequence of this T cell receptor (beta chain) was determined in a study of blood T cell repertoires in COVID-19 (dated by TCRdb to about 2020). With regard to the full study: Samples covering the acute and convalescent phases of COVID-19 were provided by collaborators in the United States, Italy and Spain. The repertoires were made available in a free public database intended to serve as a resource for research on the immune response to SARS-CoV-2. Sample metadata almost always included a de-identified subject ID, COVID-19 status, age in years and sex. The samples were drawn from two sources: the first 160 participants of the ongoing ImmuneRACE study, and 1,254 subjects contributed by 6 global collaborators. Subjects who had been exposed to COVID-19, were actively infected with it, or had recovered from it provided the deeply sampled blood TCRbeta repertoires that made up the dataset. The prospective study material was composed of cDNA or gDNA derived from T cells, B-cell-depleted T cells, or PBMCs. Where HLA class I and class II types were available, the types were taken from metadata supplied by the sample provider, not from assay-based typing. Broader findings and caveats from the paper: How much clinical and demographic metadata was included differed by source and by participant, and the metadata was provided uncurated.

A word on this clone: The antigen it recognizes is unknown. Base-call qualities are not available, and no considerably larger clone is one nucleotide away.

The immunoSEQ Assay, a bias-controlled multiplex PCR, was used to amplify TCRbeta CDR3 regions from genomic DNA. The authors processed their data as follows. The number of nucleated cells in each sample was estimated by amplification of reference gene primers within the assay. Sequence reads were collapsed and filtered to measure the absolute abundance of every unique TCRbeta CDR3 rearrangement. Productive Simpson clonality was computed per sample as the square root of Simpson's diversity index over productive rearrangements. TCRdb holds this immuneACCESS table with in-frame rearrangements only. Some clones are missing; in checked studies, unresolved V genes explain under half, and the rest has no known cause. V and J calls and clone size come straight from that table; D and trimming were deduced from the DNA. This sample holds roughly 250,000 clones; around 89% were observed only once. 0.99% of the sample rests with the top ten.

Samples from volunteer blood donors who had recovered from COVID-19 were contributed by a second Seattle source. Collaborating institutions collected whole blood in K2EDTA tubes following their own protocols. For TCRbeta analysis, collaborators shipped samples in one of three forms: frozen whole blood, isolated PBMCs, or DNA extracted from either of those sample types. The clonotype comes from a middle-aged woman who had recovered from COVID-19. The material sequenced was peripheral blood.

CDR3 sequence: CASSPMGGEYNEQFF. The base sequence is TGTGCCAGCTCACCGATGGGGGGGGAATACAATGAGCAGTTCTTC. The chain links TRBV18 with TRBJ2-1, with 7 bases matching TRBD2. The cysteine opens and the phenylalanine closes a CDR3 of 15 amino acids. The read is trimmed to its CDR3 DNA, 45 bases read in frame from base 1. For CDR1 and CDR2, the germline V gene lists KGHSH and LQKENI. The germline V and J ends show losses of 3 bases and 4 bases respectively, and no gene match explains 6 bases of the junction.